These 25 T cell receptor beta chains share one sample of origin, sequenced in a study of CXCR3-negative and CXCR3-positive naive CD8 T cells. Via 5' RACE with UMI labels, TRB cDNA libraries were prepared. TCRdb processed the 5' RACE reads again and assigns one entry to each CDR3 protein, with no DNA. The table lists 150,000 to 180,000 distinct CDR3 sequences. Their antigens remain unidentified. Study findings and constraints: Relative to CXCR3-negative naive cells, CXCR3-positive naive cells had more hydrophobic TRB CDR3s.

Sequenced input: naive CXCR3+ CD8+ T cells from blood. Indicated subset: CD45RO-CCR7+CD27+CD95- naive CD8+ T cells expressing CXCR3 (TNR3+). These receptors came from a human donor in good health. Some clones in this sample may be carry-over from other donors' samples.

The CDR3 spells CASSLGTSALTDTQYF. The chain has TRBV7-3 and TRBJ2-3; TCRdb selects TRBD2, and the lack of DNA leaves this call unchecked. The CDR3 extends over 16 amino acids. Germline-derived CDR1 and CDR2 are SGHTA and FQGTGA.

The chain combines TRBV20-1 with TRBJ2-7; the D call from TCRdb, TRBD1, cannot be confirmed without DNA. The CDR3 has 16 amino acids. Germline assignment: CDR1 DFQATT and CDR2 SNEGSKA (reference sequence). The CDR3 is CSASGPGAPTEYEQYF.

This chain connects TRBV7-9 to TRBJ2-3; TCRdb's D call of TRBD1 is untestable without DNA. The V gene's germline CDR1 is SEHNR and CDR2 FQNEAQ (reference sequence). CDR3 length equals 15 residues. The chain's CDR3 is CASSSNHVPTDTQYF.

The rearrangement joins TRBV6-5 to TRBJ2-2. Germline V lookup: CDR1 MNHEY, CDR2 SVGAGI. This CDR3 contains 13 residues. The CDR3 sequence: CASSYRGTGELFF.

This chain connects TRBV4-1 to TRBJ2-5; checking the TCRdb D call of TRBD2 is not possible without DNA. Germline CDR1 is MGHRA and CDR2 is YSYEKL. The CDR3 totals 16 residues. The CDR3 spells CASSQTLSGGQETQYF.

The chain combines TRBV20-1 with TRBJ2-7; the TRBD1 assignment by TCRdb is unverifiable without DNA. Per germline, CDR1 DFQATT and CDR2 SNEGSKA (reference sequence). The CDR3 loop spans 13 amino acids. The chain's CDR3 is CSAREGRGHEQYF.

This chain uses TRBV2 with TRBJ2-2; absent DNA, TCRdb's TRBD2 call cannot be checked. The CDR3 runs 14 residues. Germline V lookup: CDR1 SNHLY, CDR2 FYNNEI. The CDR3 here is CASWQRVNTGELFF. Using reference TRBV2 and TRBJ2-2 for the parts outside the CDR3, the full variable domain is EPEVTQTPSHQVTQMGQEVILRCVPISNHLYFYWYRQILGQKVEFLVSFYNNEISEKSEIFDDQFSVERPDGSNFTLKIRSTKLEDSAMYFCASWQRVNTGELFFGEGSRLTVL.

The rearrangement links TRBV7-6 to TRBJ2-2; no DNA is available, so the TRBD2 call from TCRdb remains unchecked. Germline assignment: CDR1 SGHVS and CDR2 FNYEAQ. This CDR3 spans 17 amino acids. The CDR3 is CASSLAPSGLNTGELFF.

V and J are TRBV9 and TRBJ1-3. CDR3 length: 16 residues. Germline V gene lookup returns CDR1 SGDLS and CDR2 YYNGEE. Here the CDR3 reads CASSVAGGPVGNTIYF.

The genes are TRBV19 and TRBJ2-2. CDR3 length: 12 amino acids. The germline V gene has CDR1 LNHDA and CDR2 SQIVND (reference sequence). The CDR3 here is CASSILTGELFF.

V gene TRBV5-6 combines with J gene TRBJ2-1; TCRdb selects TRBD1, and the lack of DNA leaves this call unchecked. The CDR3 contains 15 residues. Germline V CDR1 and CDR2: SGHDT, YYEEEE. The CDR3 protein is CASNEDRAYGNEQFF. Full variable domain (outside the CDR3, taken from reference TRBV5-6 and TRBJ2-1): DAGVTQSPTHLIKTRGQQVTLRCSPKSGHDTVSWYQQALGQGPQFIFQYYEEEERQRGNFPDRFSGHQFPNYSSELNVNALLLGDSALYLCASNEDRAYGNEQFFGPGTRLTVL.

The rearrangement uses TRBV9 and TRBJ2-1; TCRdb reports TRBD2, a call that lacks DNA to check it against. From germline, CDR1 is SGDLS and CDR2 YYNGEE. The CDR3 length is 13 residues. The CDR3 loop is CASSTSGGDEQFF.

The rearrangement uses TRBV7-9 and TRBJ1-6; TCRdb names TRBD1, which stays unverified in the absence of DNA. The length of the CDR3 is 16 residues. Germline V gene data show CDR1 as SEHNR and CDR2 as FQNEAQ (reference sequence). CDR3 residues: CASSLGETGYNSPLHF.

The gene calls are TRBV9 and TRBJ2-7; TCRdb outputs TRBD1, but without DNA this stays unchecked. The CDR3 has 13 residues. Germline-derived CDR1 and CDR2 are SGDLS and YYNGEE. The CDR3 loop is CSSSGTGVDEQYF.

The chain carries TRBV27 and TRBJ1-2; TCRdb reports TRBD1, a call that lacks DNA to check it against. Per germline, CDR1 MNHEY and CDR2 SMNVEV (reference sequence). The CDR3 contains 13 residues. The CDR3: CASSLGQGDGYTF.

The J gene is TRBJ2-2, the V gene TRBV28; TCRdb picks TRBD1, but there is no DNA to check that call. Germline CDR1 MDHEN, CDR2 SYDVKM. The CDR3 extends over 16 amino acids. The chain's CDR3 is CASSFPGQGTTGELFF. Looking up the rest from reference TRBV28 and TRBJ2-2 gives the full variable domain: DVKVTQSSRYLVKRTGEKVFLECVQDMDHENMFWYRQDPGLGLRLIYFSYDVKMKEKGDIPEGYSVSREKKERFSLILESASTNQTSMYLCASSFPGQGTTGELFFGEGSRLTVL.

The chain links TRBV7-3 to TRBJ2-3; lacking DNA, the TRBD1 call made by TCRdb goes unchecked. The CDR3 length is 16 residues. Germline CDR1 and CDR2: SGHTA and FQGTGA. The CDR3 loop reads CASSFNPGQVADTQYF.

The chain recombines TRBV7-9 with TRBJ2-2. The germline gives CDR1 SEHNR, CDR2 FQNEAQ (reference sequence). This CDR3 contains 17 residues. The CDR3 spells CASTIRLGDLGPGELFF.

The V call is TRBV7-2, the J call TRBJ2-3. The CDR3 is made up of 15 amino acids. CDR1 and CDR2 (germline): SGHTA, FQGNSA. The CDR3 here is CASSPGPYSTDTQYF. Variable domain in full (rest from reference TRBV7-2 and TRBJ2-3): GAGVSQSPSNKVTEKGKDVELRCDPISGHTALYWYRQSLGQGLEFLIYFQGNSAPDKSGLPSDRFSAERTGGSVSTLTIQRTQQEDSAVYLCASSPGPYSTDTQYFGPGTRLTVL.

J is TRBJ2-1 and V is TRBV6-5; the TCRdb D gene call, TRBD1, has no DNA to confirm it. Germline CDR1 reads MNHEY; CDR2 reads SVGAGI. This CDR3 region has 14 residues. The CDR3 protein is CASSYFSRGNEQFF.

The chain couples TRBV29-1 to TRBJ1-5. Germline CDR1 and CDR2: SQVTM and ANQGSEA. This CDR3 contains 13 residues. The chain's CDR3 is CSVGEGSNQPQHF. The entire variable domain, with the rest obtained from reference TRBV29-1 and TRBJ1-5, is as follows: SAVISQKPSRDICQRGTSLTIQCQVDSQVTMMFWYRQQPGQSLTLIATANQGSEATYESGFVIDKFPISRPNLTFSTLTVSNMSPEDSSIYLCSVGEGSNQPQHFGDGTRLSIL.

The chain employs TRBV30 and TRBJ2-1; TCRdb selects TRBD1, and the lack of DNA leaves this call unchecked. The CDR3 runs 13 residues. Germline V CDR1 and CDR2: GTSNPN, SVGIG (reference sequence). This CDR3 is CAWTTDRENEQFF.

The chain has TRBV10-3 and TRBJ2-5; the D gene TCRdb calls, TRBD2, cannot be checked with no DNA. Germline V gene sequence: CDR1 ENHRY, CDR2 SYGVKD. CDR3 length: 16 amino acids. The CDR3 protein is CAIRPGSSGHQETQYF.

The chain couples TRBV7-9 to TRBJ2-2; checking the TCRdb D call of TRBD2 is not possible without DNA. Germline V gene sequence: CDR1 SEHNR, CDR2 FQNEAQ (reference sequence). The CDR3 spans 16 residues. This CDR3 reads CASRESVGANTGELFF. Full variable domain (rest looked up from reference TRBV7-9 and TRBJ2-2): DTGVSQNPRHKITKRGQNVTFRCDPISEHNRLYWYRQTLGQGPEFLTYFQNEAQLEKSRLLSDRFSAERPKGSFSTLEIQRTEQGDSAMYLCASRESVGANTGELFFGEGSRLTVL.

The chain has TRBV6-5 and TRBJ2-4; TCRdb outputs TRBD1, but without DNA this stays unchecked. CDR1 and CDR2 from the germline V gene are MNHEY and SVGAGI. This CDR3 is 16 amino acids long. This CDR3 reads CASSYAQGAAKNIQYF.